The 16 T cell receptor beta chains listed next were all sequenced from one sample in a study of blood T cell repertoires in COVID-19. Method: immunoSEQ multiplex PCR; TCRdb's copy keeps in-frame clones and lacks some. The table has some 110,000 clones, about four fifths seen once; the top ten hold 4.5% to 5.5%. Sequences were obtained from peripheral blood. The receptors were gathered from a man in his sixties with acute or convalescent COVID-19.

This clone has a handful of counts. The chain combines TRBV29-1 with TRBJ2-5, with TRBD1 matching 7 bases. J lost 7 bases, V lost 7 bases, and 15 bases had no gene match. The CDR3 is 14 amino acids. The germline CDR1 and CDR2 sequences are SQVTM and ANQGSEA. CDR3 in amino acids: CSGQGLAGDGTQYF. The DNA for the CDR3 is TGCAGCGGACAGGGCCTCGCCGGGGATGGGACCCAGTACTTC. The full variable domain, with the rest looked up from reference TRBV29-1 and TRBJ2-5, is SAVISQKPSRDICQRGTSLTIQCQVDSQVTMMFWYRQQPGQSLTLIATANQGSEATYESGFVIDKFPISRPNLTFSTLTVSNMSPEDSSIYLCSGQGLAGDGTQYFGPGTRLLVL.

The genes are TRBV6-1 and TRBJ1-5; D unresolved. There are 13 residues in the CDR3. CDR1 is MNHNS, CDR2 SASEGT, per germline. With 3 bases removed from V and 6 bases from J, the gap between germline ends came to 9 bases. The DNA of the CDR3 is TGTGCCAGCAGTGATGCGGGTGGTCAGCCCCAGCATTTT. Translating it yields CASSDAGGQPQHF.

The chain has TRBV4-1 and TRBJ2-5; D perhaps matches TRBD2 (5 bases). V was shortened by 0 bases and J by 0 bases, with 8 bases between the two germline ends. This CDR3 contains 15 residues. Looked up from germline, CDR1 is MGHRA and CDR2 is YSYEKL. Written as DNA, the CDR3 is TGCGCCAGCAGCCAAGACGAGCGGTACCAAGAGACCCAGTACTTC. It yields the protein CASSQDERYQETQYF.

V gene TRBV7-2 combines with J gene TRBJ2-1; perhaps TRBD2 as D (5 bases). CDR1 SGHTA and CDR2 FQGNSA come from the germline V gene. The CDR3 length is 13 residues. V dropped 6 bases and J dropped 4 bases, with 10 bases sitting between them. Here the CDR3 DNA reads TGTGCCAGCAGAGGACTGGAATACAATGAGCAGTTCTTC. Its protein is CASRGLEYNEQFF.

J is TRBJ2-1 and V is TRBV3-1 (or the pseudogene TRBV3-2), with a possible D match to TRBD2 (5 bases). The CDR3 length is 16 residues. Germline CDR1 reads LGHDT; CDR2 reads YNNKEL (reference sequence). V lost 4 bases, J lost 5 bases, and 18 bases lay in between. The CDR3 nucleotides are TGTGCCAGCAGCCCCGAGGGCGTTTCTCCCCACAATGAGCAGTTCTTC. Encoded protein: CASSPEGVSPHNEQFF.

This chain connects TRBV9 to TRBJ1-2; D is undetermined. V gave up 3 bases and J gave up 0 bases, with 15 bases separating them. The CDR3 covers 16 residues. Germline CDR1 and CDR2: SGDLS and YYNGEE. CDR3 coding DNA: TGTGCCAGCAGCGCTGGTCGGGCGGGAGCTAACTATGGCTACACCTTC. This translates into CASSAGRAGANYGYTF.

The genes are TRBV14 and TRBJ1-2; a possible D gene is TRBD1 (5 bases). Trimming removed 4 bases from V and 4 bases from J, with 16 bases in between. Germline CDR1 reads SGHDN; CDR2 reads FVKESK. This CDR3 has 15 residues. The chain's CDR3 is CASSPTLGPGYGYTF. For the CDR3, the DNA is TGTGCCAGCAGCCCCACCCTGGGGCCGGGCTATGGCTACACCTTC.

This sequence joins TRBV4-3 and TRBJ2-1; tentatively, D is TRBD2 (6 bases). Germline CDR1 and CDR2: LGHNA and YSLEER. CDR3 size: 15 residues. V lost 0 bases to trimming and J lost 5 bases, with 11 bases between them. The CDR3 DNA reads TGCGCCAGCAGCCAAGACGCGGGGATCAACAATGAGCAGTTCTTC. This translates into CASSQDAGINNEQFF.

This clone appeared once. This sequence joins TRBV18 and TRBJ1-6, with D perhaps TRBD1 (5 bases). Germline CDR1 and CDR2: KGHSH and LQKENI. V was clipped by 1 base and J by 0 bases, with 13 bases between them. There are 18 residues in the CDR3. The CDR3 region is CASSPRRQPSSYNSPLHF. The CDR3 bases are TGTGCCAGCTCACCACGGCGACAGCCCAGCTCCTATAATTCACCCCTCCACTTT.

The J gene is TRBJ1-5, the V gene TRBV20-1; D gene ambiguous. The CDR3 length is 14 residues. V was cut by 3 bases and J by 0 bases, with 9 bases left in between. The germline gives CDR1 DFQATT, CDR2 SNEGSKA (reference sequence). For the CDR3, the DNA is TGCAGTGCTAGTTACAGATCTAGCAATCAGCCCCAGCATTTT. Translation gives CSASYRSSNQPQHF.

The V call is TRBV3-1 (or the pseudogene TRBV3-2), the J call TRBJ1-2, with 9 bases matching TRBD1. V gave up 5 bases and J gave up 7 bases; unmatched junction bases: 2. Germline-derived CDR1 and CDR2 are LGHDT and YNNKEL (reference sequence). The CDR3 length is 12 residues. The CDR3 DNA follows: TGTGCCAGCAGCGGGGACAGGGCTGGCTACACCTTC. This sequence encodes CASSGDRAGYTF.

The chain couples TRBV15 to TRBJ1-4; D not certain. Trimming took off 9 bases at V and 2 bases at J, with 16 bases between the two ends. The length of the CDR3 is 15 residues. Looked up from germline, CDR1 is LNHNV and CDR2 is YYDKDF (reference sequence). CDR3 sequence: CATSFGVRTNEKLFF. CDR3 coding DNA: TGTGCCACGAGCTTCGGGGTTCGGACTAATGAAAAACTGTTTTTT.

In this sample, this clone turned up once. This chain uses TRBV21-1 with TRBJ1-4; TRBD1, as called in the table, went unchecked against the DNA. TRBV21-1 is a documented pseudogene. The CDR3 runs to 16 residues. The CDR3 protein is CASSKRKKGQGEKLFF. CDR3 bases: TGTGCCAGCAGCAAAAGGAAGAAAGGACAGGGTGAAAAACTGTTTTTT.

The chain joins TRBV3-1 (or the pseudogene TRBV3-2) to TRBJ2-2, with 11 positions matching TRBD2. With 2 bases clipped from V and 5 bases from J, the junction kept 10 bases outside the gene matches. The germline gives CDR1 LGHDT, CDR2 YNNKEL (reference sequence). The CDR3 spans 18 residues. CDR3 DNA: TGTGCCAGCAGCCAACCTTGTCTAGCGGGAGGTGAGACCGGGGAGCTGTTTTTT. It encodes CASSQPCLAGGETGELFF.

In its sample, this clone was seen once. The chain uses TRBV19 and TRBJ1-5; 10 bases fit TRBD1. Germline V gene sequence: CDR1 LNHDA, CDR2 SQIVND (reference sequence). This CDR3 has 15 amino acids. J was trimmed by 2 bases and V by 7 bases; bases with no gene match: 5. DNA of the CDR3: TGTGCCAGTAAGGGACAGGGGATAGGCAATCAGCCCCAGCATTTT. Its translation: CASKGQGIGNQPQHF.

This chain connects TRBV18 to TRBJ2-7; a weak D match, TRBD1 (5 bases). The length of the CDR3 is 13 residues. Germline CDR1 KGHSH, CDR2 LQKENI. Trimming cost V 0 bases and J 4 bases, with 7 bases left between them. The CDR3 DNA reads TGTGCCAGCTCACCACCTTCAGGGTACGAGCAGTACTTC. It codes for CASSPPSGYEQYF.